The 12 T cell receptor beta chains below all came from one sample that was sequenced in a study of blood T cell repertoires in COVID-19. TCRdb's copy holds only in-frame clones and misses some; the assay was immunoSEQ multiplex PCR. The top ten clones hold 10% to 15% of a sample with around 130,000 clones, roughly 81% of them seen once. The source material was peripheral blood. The receptors were gathered from a human donor in a cohort sampled during active COVID-19.

The rearrangement links TRBV6-1 to TRBJ1-2; 7 nucleotides match TRBD1. J was trimmed by 1 base and V by 2 bases; bases with no gene match: 1. CDR3 size: 14 residues. Looked up from germline, CDR1 is MNHNS and CDR2 is SASEGT. This chain's CDR3 is CASSERDSNYGYTF. Written as DNA, the CDR3 is TGTGCCAGCAGTGAAAGGGACAGTAACTATGGCTACACCTTC.

This chain connects TRBV7-8 to TRBJ1-6; D ambiguous. Deletions cut 0 bases from V and 7 bases from J, with 13 bases between. The V gene's germline CDR1 is SGHVS and CDR2 FQNEAQ. This CDR3 has 16 residues. CDR3 sequence (DNA): TGTGCCAGCAGCTTAGCGTCCTGGGCAATGAATTCACCCCTCCACTTT. It specifies CASSLASWAMNSPLHF.

The chain carries TRBV19 and TRBJ2-7; 7 bases fit TRBD1. The CDR3 is 15 amino acids. V gave up 5 bases and J gave up 2 bases; unmatched junction bases: 9. Germline-derived CDR1 and CDR2 are LNHDA and SQIVND (reference sequence). The CDR3 region has the DNA TGTGCCAGTAGTGTCCGGACAGGTAGCCCCTACGAGCAGTACTTC. Its translation: CASSVRTGSPYEQYF.

The gene calls are TRBV24-1 and TRBJ2-3; the match to TRBD2 covers 10 bases. V was clipped by 3 bases and J by 6 bases; unmatched bases: 14. Germline CDR1 KGHDR, CDR2 SFDVKD. The CDR3 sequence is 18 residues long. The CDR3 DNA follows: TGTGCCACCAGTGATCTTATTGGGACTAGCGTCAACAGGGATACGCAGTATTTT. Protein: CATSDLIGTSVNRDTQYF.

This chain connects TRBV5-1 to TRBJ2-1; 11 bases are a match to TRBD2. Germline trimming cut 7 bases from V and 9 bases from J; bases unmatched to any gene: 9. This CDR3 is built from 14 residues. CDR1 and CDR2 from the germline V gene are SGHRS and YFSETQ. CDR3 region: CASRTSGSNGEQFF. For the CDR3, the DNA is TGCGCCAGCCGGACTAGCGGGTCGAACGGTGAGCAGTTCTTC.

This clone was picked up one time. V gene TRBV5-4 combines with J gene TRBJ1-5; 9 bases map to TRBD1. The CDR3 covers 16 residues. The J segment lost 9 bases and the V segment lost 0 bases, leaving 10 bases of the junction unmatched. CDR1 is SGHNT and CDR2 is YYREEE in the germline V gene (reference sequence). The CDR3 protein is CASSLVHRGQIWPQHF. The CDR3 DNA is TGTGCCAGCAGCTTGGTCCACAGGGGGCAAATATGGCCCCAGCATTTT.

The rearrangement joins TRBV19 to TRBJ2-7, with TRBD1 matching over 7 bases. The CDR3 sequence is 15 residues long. The junction had 9 bases not matched to a gene; V was cut back by 0 bases and J by 7 bases. Germline V gene sequence: CDR1 LNHDA, CDR2 SQIVND (reference sequence). The DNA of the CDR3 is TGTGCCAGTAGTATAGACCGGACAGGAATTAATGAGCAGTACTTC. This encodes CASSIDRTGINEQYF.

This rearrangement joins TRBV20-1 to TRBJ1-2, with a weak D call TRBD1 (6 bases). From germline, CDR1 is DFQATT and CDR2 SNEGSKA (reference sequence). The CDR3 runs 11 residues. The V gene lost 6 bases and the J gene lost 7 bases, with 12 bases spanning the gap. The CDR3 DNA reads as TGCAGTGCGTTGGGGGCGTCTGGCTACACCTTC. Translation gives CSALGASGYTF.

The V call is TRBV21-1, the J call TRBJ1-6. TRBV21-1 is labeled a pseudogene. The CDR3 runs 12 residues. The CDR3 nucleotides read TGTGCCAGCACCTTTATAAATTCACCCCTCCACTTT. As protein: CASTFINSPLHF.

The chain joins TRBV30 to TRBJ1-1; 9 bases are shared with TRBD1. CDR1 and CDR2 from the germline V gene are GTSNPN and SVGIG (reference sequence). Trimming removed 6 bases from V and 4 bases from J; junction bases left unmatched: 15. This CDR3 has 16 amino acids. CDR3 sequence: CACGTGIRSLGTEAFF. The CDR3 nucleotides are TGTGCCTGCGGGACAGGGATCAGGTCCCTGGGCACTGAAGCTTTCTTT.

The genes are TRBV4-1 and TRBJ2-7, with D perhaps matching TRBD1 (6 bases). The CDR3 extends over 13 amino acids. V lost 0 bases and J lost 4, with 7 bases in between. The germline CDR1 and CDR2 sequences are MGHRA and YSYEKL. This CDR3 reads CASSQEQGYEQYF. CDR3 nucleotide sequence: TGCGCCAGCAGCCAAGAACAGGGTTACGAGCAGTACTTC.

The chain combines TRBV6-6 with TRBJ2-3, with D unresolved. V shed 2 bases and J shed 9 bases, with 18 bases lying between them. Germline lookup yields CDR1 MNHNY and CDR2 SVGAGI (reference sequence). The CDR3 is made up of 15 amino acids. CDR3 sequence (DNA): TGTGCCAGCAGTTACATGAGCAGCCTGAGCGAAACGCAGTATTTT. Its protein product is CASSYMSSLSETQYF.